A selection of T cell receptor beta chains follows, all from one sample in a study of cytomegalovirus exposure and HLA in healthy donors. Repertoires were generated with immunoSEQ multiplex PCR, while TCRdb's copy carries only in-frame clones and drops some. Among around 64,000 clones listed, 65% to 80% were seen once. Sequencing was performed on PBMCs. These receptors were collected from a man aged 30 to 45 in good health and CMV-seropositive. Each CDR3 is given with its conserved first and last residue. Fields, in order: V gene, clone size, D gene, J gene, CDR3 protein, CDR3 DNA. D genes are given only for firm matches. Clone size appears in some rows only: once, few, many, or a class for an expanded clone.

V gene: TRBV6-5; clone size: NA; D gene: NA; J gene: TRBJ2-7; CDR3 protein: CASSRGQSSYEQYF; CDR3 DNA: TGTGCCAGCAGTCGAGGACAGAGCTCCTACGAGCAGTACTTC
V gene: TRBV2; clone size: NA; D gene: NA; J gene: TRBJ1-6; CDR3 protein: CASRGGQAYNSPLHF; CDR3 DNA: TGTGCCAGCCGGGGGGGTCAGGCTTATAATTCACCCCTCCACTTT
V gene: TRBV28; clone size: once; D gene: TRBD1; J gene: TRBJ2-7; CDR3 protein: CASRLGQRSSYEQYF; CDR3 DNA: TGTGCCAGCAGACTGGGACAGCGAAGCTCCTACGAGCAGTACTTC
V gene: TRBV7-3; clone size: NA; D gene: NA; J gene: TRBJ1-1; CDR3 protein: CASSSRGRPEAFF; CDR3 DNA: TGTGCCAGCAGCTCCAGGGGTCGCCCTGAAGCTTTCTTT
V gene: TRBV7-2; clone size: NA; D gene: NA; J gene: TRBJ2-5; CDR3 protein: CASSPRVQETQYF; CDR3 DNA: TGTGCCAGCAGCCCTCGGGTCCAAGAGACCCAGTACTTC
V gene: TRBV19; clone size: NA; D gene: NA; J gene: TRBJ1-5; CDR3 protein: CASSTTGNSNQPQHF; CDR3 DNA: TGTGCCAGTAGTACGACAGGCAATAGCAATCAGCCCCAGCATTTT
V gene: TRBV2; clone size: NA; D gene: TRBD1; J gene: TRBJ2-5; CDR3 protein: CASSHPGTGGYQETQYF; CDR3 DNA: TGTGCCAGCAGTCATCCGGGGACAGGGGGCTACCAAGAGACCCAGTACTTC
V gene: TRBV7-8; clone size: NA; D gene: TRBD1; J gene: TRBJ1-2; CDR3 protein: CASSLRLEMTGNYGYTF; CDR3 DNA: TGTGCCAGCAGCTTACGACTCGAGATGACAGGGAACTATGGCTACACCTTC
V gene: TRBV18; clone size: NA; D gene: TRBD2; J gene: TRBJ2-3; CDR3 protein: CASSPGGLAYTDTQYF; CDR3 DNA: TGTGCCAGCTCACCAGGGGGACTAGCGTACACAGATACGCAGTATTTT
V gene: TRBV5-8; clone size: NA; D gene: TRBD1; J gene: TRBJ2-7; CDR3 protein: CASSLPGQGIHEQYF; CDR3 DNA: TGTGCCAGCAGCTTGCCGGGACAGGGCATCCACGAGCAGTACTTC
V gene: TRBV10-3; clone size: NA; D gene: TRBD1; J gene: TRBJ2-3; CDR3 protein: CAIWGTGGTDTQYF; CDR3 DNA: TGTGCCATCTGGGGGACAGGTGGCACAGATACGCAGTATTTT
V gene: TRBV6-5; clone size: NA; D gene: NA; J gene: TRBJ1-4; CDR3 protein: CASSLDRLGEKLFF; CDR3 DNA: TGTGCCAGCAGTCTGGACAGATTGGGCGAAAAACTGTTTTTT
V gene: TRBV28; clone size: NA; D gene: NA; J gene: TRBJ1-5; CDR3 protein: CASRGGNQPQHF; CDR3 DNA: TGTGCCAGCAGGGGCGGCAATCAGCCCCAGCATTTT
V gene: TRBV6-5; clone size: few; D gene: NA; J gene: TRBJ2-7; CDR3 protein: CASTHAGRQYF; CDR3 DNA: TGTGCCAGCACCCACGCCGGTAGGCAGTACTTC
V gene: TRBV5-4; clone size: few; D gene: NA; J gene: TRBJ1-2; CDR3 protein: CASSPTGIDYTF; CDR3 DNA: TGTGCCAGCAGCCCGACAGGAATTGACTACACCTTC
V gene: TRBV25-1; clone size: NA; D gene: NA; J gene: TRBJ1-1; CDR3 protein: CASSEWVGGAEAFF; CDR3 DNA: TGTGCCAGCAGTGAATGGGTAGGAGGAGCTGAAGCTTTCTTT
V gene: TRBV7-9; clone size: NA; D gene: NA; J gene: TRBJ1-4; CDR3 protein: CASSLVREGVGTTNEKLFF; CDR3 DNA: TGTGCCAGCAGCTTAGTACGGGAGGGAGTCGGTACAACTAATGAAAAACTGTTTTTT
V gene: TRBV10-3; clone size: NA; D gene: NA; J gene: TRBJ2-2; CDR3 protein: CAINEVENTGELFF; CDR3 DNA: TGTGCCATCAACGAGGTGGAGAACACCGGGGAGCTGTTTTTT